Each of the 10 T cell receptor beta chains below was sequenced from the same sample in a study of CD8+ T cells in alopecia areata. Extracted RNA was reverse transcribed, and the resulting cDNA served as sequencing template. Clones were sequenced by immunoSEQ multiplex PCR, and TCRdb holds only the in-frame ones, with some missing. The sample lists roughly 4,000 clones; 69% were seen once. This sample's treatment: oral pan-JAK inhibitor, 5-10 mg twice daily. Punch biopsies of lesional scalp, plus peripheral blood, were taken from alopecia areata patients. The starting material was skin, obtained at week 24, from a patient treated with tofacitinib. These receptors were taken from a human donor with alopecia areata.

V and J are TRBV11-2 and TRBJ2-6; D gene uncertain. Germline CDR1 and CDR2: SGHAT and FQNNGV. This CDR3 spans 13 amino acids. V gave up 1 base and J gave up 6 bases, with 4 bases separating them. The DNA for the CDR3 is TGTGCCAGCAGCTTAGTCCAGGCCAACGTCCTGACTTTC. This gives the protein CASSLVQANVLTF.

The rearrangement links TRBV30 to TRBJ2-7, with 7 bases aligning to TRBD2. CDR3 length: 13 residues. Trimming cost V 6 bases and J 3 bases; bases outside gene matches: 8. Germline CDR1 reads GTSNPN; CDR2 reads SVGIG (reference sequence). In DNA, the CDR3 is TGTGCCTGTCGTGAGGGCGGGAGCTACGAGCAGTACTTC. It encodes CACREGGSYEQYF.

This clone was recorded a few times. The chain employs TRBV5-1 and TRBJ2-1; 9 nucleotides agree with TRBD1. The V gene's germline CDR1 is SGHRS and CDR2 YFSETQ. The CDR3 is 16 residues long. V lost 1 base and J lost 3; bases outside the gene matches: 5. The CDR3 loop is CASSLKGQGSYNEQFF. The CDR3 DNA follows: TGCGCCAGCAGCTTGAAGGGACAGGGCAGCTACAATGAGCAGTTCTTC.

V usage is TRBV7-2 and J usage is TRBJ2-2; D possibly corresponds to TRBD2 (6 bases). The CDR3 has 14 residues. Looked up from germline, CDR1 is SGHTA and CDR2 is FQGNSA. The V end was cut by 5 bases, the J end by 1 base, with 8 bases between. CDR3 region: CASSPAGNTGELFF. CDR3 nucleotide sequence: TGTGCCAGCAGCCCAGCGGGGAACACCGGGGAGCTGTTTTTT.

The chain carries TRBV28 and TRBJ1-6; 8 positions agree with TRBD1. Germline values: CDR1 MDHEN, CDR2 SYDVKM. CDR3 size: 15 residues. V lost 2 bases to trimming and J lost 7 bases; unmatched junction nucleotides: 4. Here the CDR3 reads CASSLRTGRNSPLHF. CDR3 sequence (DNA): TGTGCCAGCAGTTTAAGGACAGGGCGCAATTCACCCCTCCACTTT.

V gene TRBV5-1 combines with J gene TRBJ1-1; 8 bases map to TRBD1. The CDR3 loop spans 15 amino acids. The trim removed 0 bases at V and 1 base at J, leaving 2 bases unmatched. Germline V gene sequence: CDR1 SGHRS, CDR2 YFSETQ. The CDR3 DNA is TGCGCCAGCAGCTTGGGGACAGGGACGAACACTGAAGCTTTCTTT. Amino acids: CASSLGTGTNTEAFF.

In this sample, this clone turned up a few times. V is TRBV18 and J is TRBJ2-3; possible D gene TRBD1, 5 bases. Germline-derived CDR1 and CDR2 are KGHSH and LQKENI. The CDR3 consists of 15 residues. The germline V and J ends were trimmed by 3 bases and 6 bases, with 16 bases remaining between them. The CDR3 region has the DNA TGTGCCAGCTCACCGTGGGTGACAGAACTTGATACGCAGTATTTT. This translates into CASSPWVTELDTQYF.

The chain combines TRBV5-4 with TRBJ2-3; 9 nucleotides agree with TRBD2. The CDR3 totals 18 residues. With 4 bases clipped from V and 2 bases from J, the junction kept 14 bases outside the gene matches. Germline assignment: CDR1 SGHNT and CDR2 YYREEE (reference sequence). CDR3 in amino acids: CASSPAGGQEQITDTQYF. The CDR3 coding sequence is TGTGCCAGCAGCCCCGCGGGGGGGCAGGAACAAATCACAGATACGCAGTATTTT.

In its sample, this clone was seen a few times. This chain connects TRBV5-6 to TRBJ1-4; 8 bases match TRBD1. V shed 4 bases and J 8 bases; nucleotides not matched to a gene: 7. This CDR3 has 14 amino acids. CDR1 SGHDT and CDR2 YYEEEE come from the germline V gene. CDR3: CASSRSGGPEKLFF. The CDR3 nucleotides read TGTGCCAGCAGCCGATCAGGGGGCCCCGAAAAACTGTTTTTT.

The J gene is TRBJ1-5, the V gene TRBV5-5; D is ambiguous. Germline V gives CDR1 SGHKS, CDR2 YYEKEE (reference sequence). This CDR3 region has 15 residues. With 1 base removed from V and 0 bases from J, the gap between germline ends came to 8 bases. The CDR3 DNA follows: TGTGCCAGCAGCTTGACCTTTAGTAGCAATCAGCCCCAGCATTTT. Translating gives CASSLTFSSNQPQHF.